A single TCR beta chain is shown here with its context. No antigen is known for it. This record belongs to a study of cytomegalovirus exposure and HLA in healthy donors. The donors belonged to the approximately 120-subject validation cohort, separate from the roughly 670-subject first cohort. Assay used: immunoSEQ multiplex PCR; TCRdb lists only in-frame clones, some missing. The sample includes a few hundred thousand clones, nearly 90% of them seen just once. This CDR3 spans 15 amino acids. V shed 4 bases, J shed 0 bases, and the junction held 3 bases outside the gene matches. The germline CDR1 and CDR2 sequences are MNHEY and SVGAGI. Study-wide points: According to a subsequent analysis, TCR clusters identified in the first cohort showed a tendency to co-occur across the 100 to 150 validation repertoires. Accounts indicate the classifier identified cytomegalovirus status with strong specificity and sensitivity. The authors enumerated some 160 TCR beta chains as linked to cytomegalovirus.

Sequencing input: PBMCs. This clonotype was obtained from a woman aged 18-29 years in good health and CMV-seronegative. The chain is built from TRBV6-5 and TRBJ2-5; TRBD2 matches 9 bases. The CDR3 here is CASSLLAGDQETQYF. The CDR3 nucleotides are TGTGCCAGCAGTTTATTAGCGGGGGACCAAGAGACCCAGTACTTC.